This T cell receptor (beta chain) was profiled in a study of blood T cell repertoires in COVID-19. Across the whole study: COVID-19 samples collected from the United States, Italy and Spain covered acute and convalescent phases. T cells, B-cell-depleted T cells, or PBMCs provided the cDNA or gDNA that served as material.

Followed over time, Seattle patients had been enrolled while infection was active. Measured with immunoSEQ multiplex PCR; TCRdb has only the in-frame clones, and not every one. The data show about 250,000 clones, with around 90% seen just once and roughly 0.79% held by the top ten. Between the trimmed V and J ends, which lost 3 bases and 3 bases, there was a span of 11 bases. The CDR3 sequence is 14 residues long. The germline V gene encodes CDR1 LNHDA and CDR2 SQIVND (reference sequence). The chain has TRBV19 and TRBJ1-2; no reliable D call. The source of this sequence is a man aged 30 to 39 with COVID-19, enrolled during active disease. Sequencing was done on a sample of peripheral blood. DNA for the CDR3: TGTGCCAGTAGTATCGGGTTTCGGGACTATGGCTACACCTTC. It yields the protein CASSIGFRDYGYTF.